This T cell receptor beta chain was captured by sequencing in a study of shared clonotypes between healthy human individuals. Remarks on this clone: The antigen remains unidentified.

Germline V gene data show CDR1 as SQVTM and CDR2 as ANQGSEA. This CDR3 is 13 amino acids long. Germline trimming cut 4 bases from V and 11 bases from J; bases unmatched to any gene: 10. General study results and limits: Few donors limited the genetic and exposure-history diversity represented. Tissues were not sampled, only blood, and their repertoires likely differ.

The protocol was immunoSEQ multiplex PCR, while the TCRdb copy is restricted to in-frame clones and leaves out a portion. The data hold approximately 500,000 clones, with about 79% observed a single time. Specimen: PBMCs. This TCR came from a woman between 40 and 55 years old in good health. Some clones in this sample may be carry-over from other donors' samples. This chain uses TRBV29-1 with TRBJ2-1; 8 positions agree with TRBD1. CDR3 residues: CSVGGGDRIKQFF. As DNA, the CDR3 is TGCAGCGTTGGCGGTGGGGACAGGATCAAGCAGTTCTTC.